The 22 T cell receptor beta chains reported below all come from one sample, sequenced in a study of CD8+CD57+ T cells in acquired aplastic anemia. Both TCR beta VDJ combination and CDR3 sequence profiling were carried out. Genomic DNA was the template for this profiling. One entry per CDR3 protein, called by TCRdb with MiXCR from the reads. Here the sample spans roughly 280,000 distinct CDR3 sequences, under 65% being singletons. Patients selected for sequencing had displayed CD8+CD57+ cell expansion by flow cytometry. Sequencing was performed on sorted CD4+, CD8+, or CD8+CD57+ T cells (not recorded which) from PBMCs. The receptors derive from a human donor with aplastic anemia.

The chain recombines TRBV6-5 with TRBJ2-7; D gene uncertain. CDR1 and CDR2 from the germline V gene are MNHEY and SVGAGI. Trimming removed 7 bases at V and 6 bases at J, with 19 bases between. The CDR3 totals 14 residues. The CDR3 DNA sequence: TGTGCCAGCATTAAGGGCCAAGAAAGTGGCGAGCAGTACTTC. Its protein product is CASIKGQESGEQYF.

Of note for this clonotype: One junction end disagrees with the germline gene, perhaps due to a read error. This sequence joins TRBV7-9 and TRBJ2-1; TRBD2 might be the D (7 bases). CDR1 SEHNR and CDR2 FQNEAQ come from the germline V gene (reference sequence). This CDR3 has 16 amino acids. The CDR3 region is CASSLGAGGLSNEQFF. CDR3 sequence (DNA): TGTGCCAGCAGCTTAGGGGCCGGGGGGCTCTCCAATGAGCAGTTCTTT. Full variable domain (rest looked up from reference TRBV7-9 and TRBJ2-1): DTGVSQNPRHKITKRGQNVTFRCDPISEHNRLYWYRQTLGQGPEFLTYFQNEAQLEKSRLLSDRFSAERPKGSFSTLEIQRTEQGDSAMYLCASSLGAGGLSNEQFFGPGTRLTVL.

V and J are TRBV29-1 and TRBJ2-2, with D uncertain. The germline V gene encodes CDR1 SQVTM and CDR2 ANQGSEA. The CDR3 length is 12 residues. V lost 7 bases and J 3 bases, leaving 9 bases between the germline ends. The CDR3 nucleotides are TGCAGCGGGGGAAGGGACACCGGGGAGCTGTTTTTT. Translation gives CSGGRDTGELFF.

This clonotype was counted at least ten times. The rearrangement joins TRBV18 to TRBJ1-2; D is undetermined. The CDR3 extends over 13 amino acids. The germline gives CDR1 KGHSH, CDR2 LQKENI. The ends were cut back, 2 bases at V and 5 bases at J, with 9 bases in the middle. The CDR3 DNA follows: TGTGCCAGCTCACCAAGAAGAAATTATGGCTACACCTTC. It specifies CASSPRRNYGYTF.

This clonotype was seen only once. At one end, the junction sequence differs from germline, possibly due to a read error. CDR3 sequence (DNA): TGTGCCAGCAGGACAGGGGGATACGAGCAGCACTTC. It encodes CASRTGGYEQHF. The rearrangement joins TRBV12-3 or TRBV12-4 to TRBJ2-7, with 9 bases identical to TRBD1. This CDR3 region has 12 residues.

The chain links TRBV11-1 to TRBJ2-5; D remains unclear. This CDR3 is 16 amino acids long. Between the trimmed V and J ends, which lost 6 bases and 7 bases, there was a span of 24 bases. Per germline, CDR1 SGHAT and CDR2 FQDESV (reference sequence). The CDR3 spells CASSSSDSQRRVTQYF. The CDR3 DNA follows: TGTGCCAGCAGTTCCTCCGACTCTCAACGTAGAGTGACCCAGTACTTC.

This clonotype appeared many times. The chain combines TRBV5-1 with TRBJ2-2, with 7 bases lining up with TRBD2. V lost 4 bases and J lost 7; bases outside the gene matches: 13. The CDR3 is 16 residues long. The germline V gene has CDR1 SGHRS and CDR2 YFSETQ. CDR3 sequence: CASSLLAGVEGGELFF. The CDR3 DNA is TGCGCCAGCAGCCTCCTTGCGGGAGTTGAGGGCGGGGAGCTGTTTTTT.

This clonotype has a count of ten or more. This chain links TRBV29-1 with TRBJ1-5; no firm D call. The CDR3 length is 13 residues. The V gene's germline CDR1 is SQVTM and CDR2 ANQGSEA. Trimming took off 8 bases at V and 0 bases at J, with 11 bases between the two ends. The CDR3 here is CSTRENSNQPQHF. The CDR3 DNA reads TGCAGCACCCGTGAAAATAGCAATCAGCCCCAGCATTTT.

This clonotype was found many times. CDR3 region: CASSWTGQGIGEQYF. CDR3 nucleotide sequence: TGTGCCAGCAGCTGGACGGGACAGGGGATAGGAGAGCAGTACTTC. This chain joins TRBV3-1 and TRBJ2-7; the match to TRBD1 covers 10 bases. The trim removed 5 bases at V and 7 bases at J, leaving 11 bases unmatched. The CDR3 loop spans 15 amino acids. Germline V lookup: CDR1 LGHDT, CDR2 YNNKEL (reference sequence).

V and J are TRBV3-1 and TRBJ1-2; possibly TRBD1 for D (5 bases). Germline V lookup: CDR1 LGHDT, CDR2 YNNKEL (reference sequence). V lost 0 bases to trimming and J lost 8 bases, with 13 bases between them. The CDR3 has 14 residues. For the CDR3, the DNA is TGTGCCAGCAGCCAAGATGGGCAGGGTGACGGCTACACCTTC. Protein sequence: CASSQDGQGDGYTF.

CDR3 loop: CASSVEGVKGETQYF. In DNA, the CDR3 is TGTGCCAGCAGCGTAGAAGGGGTTAAGGGAGAGACCCAGTACTTC. The V gene is TRBV9, the J gene TRBJ2-5, with D perhaps matching TRBD1 (5 bases). The CDR3 extends over 15 amino acids. Germline V gene lookup returns CDR1 SGDLS and CDR2 YYNGEE. V lost 0 bases and J lost 4, with 13 bases in between.

V and J are TRBV7-9 and TRBJ2-2, with a tentative D call TRBD1 (6 bases). Germline V CDR1 and CDR2: SEHNR, FQNEAQ (reference sequence). The CDR3 has 15 amino acids. The ends were cut back, 5 bases at V and 1 base at J, with 11 bases in the middle. The CDR3: CASSTQGRNTGELFF. DNA for the CDR3: TGTGCCAGCAGCACCCAGGGGAGGAACACCGGGGAGCTGTTTTTT.

This chain connects TRBV15 to TRBJ2-1, with 7 bases identical to TRBD1. The CDR3 covers 16 residues. V trimming: 0 bases; J trimming: 6 bases; junction bases outside the gene matches: 8. Germline lookup yields CDR1 LNHNV and CDR2 YYDKDF (reference sequence). DNA for the CDR3: TGTGCCACCAGCAGAGATTCCGGGACAGTCTTCAATGAGCAGTTCTTC. Translated, it gives CATSRDSGTVFNEQFF. Filled out from reference TRBV15 and TRBJ2-1, the complete variable domain reads DAMVIQNPRYQVTQFGKPVTLSCSQTLNHNVMYWYQQKSSQAPKLLFHYYDKDFNNEADTPDNFQSRRPNTSFCFLDIRSPGLGDTAMYLCATSRDSGTVFNEQFFGPGTRLTVL.

The genes are TRBV20-1 and TRBJ1-2, with 7 nucleotides matching TRBD1. The junction had 5 bases not matched to a gene; V was cut back by 0 bases and J by 4 bases. Per the germline V gene, CDR1 is DFQATT and CDR2 is SNEGSKA (reference sequence). This CDR3 has 14 amino acids. This CDR3 reads CSARDIGQVYGYTF. CDR3 DNA sequence: TGCAGTGCTAGAGATATAGGACAGGTCTATGGCTACACCTTC.

The chain joins TRBV19 to TRBJ2-2, with 11 bases that match TRBD2. The CDR3 is 17 residues long. The V and J ends lost 2 bases and 1 base, in that order; junction bases with no gene match: 3. Germline V gene lookup returns CDR1 LNHDA and CDR2 SQIVND (reference sequence). The CDR3, as DNA: TGTGCCAGTAGTATATGGCTAGCGGGAGGGAACACCGGGGAGCTGTTTTTT. Protein product: CASSIWLAGGNTGELFF.

Regarding this clonotype: The conserved closing phenylalanine or tryptophan is absent in this CDR3, likely reflecting a read error. The chain carries TRBV6-6 and TRBJ2-7; D possibly corresponds to TRBD1 (6 bases). V was pared by 10 bases and J by 2 bases, with 12 bases between. Germline CDR1 MNHNY, CDR2 SVGAGI (reference sequence). The CDR3 has 12 residues. The CDR3 nucleotides read TGTGCCATGGCAGGGGAGACCTACGAGCAGTACTCC. Its protein product is CAMAGETYEQYS.

The rearrangement joins TRBV24-1 to TRBJ1-5; D unresolved. Germline V CDR1 and CDR2: KGHDR, SFDVKD. The ends were cut back, 4 bases at V and 7 bases at J, with 7 bases in the middle. The CDR3 has 12 amino acids. CDR3 loop: CATSEAEQPQHF. The CDR3 region has the DNA TGTGCCACCAGTGAAGCGGAGCAGCCCCAGCATTTT.

This sequence joins TRBV19 and TRBJ2-3, with 8 nucleotides matching TRBD2. The CDR3 contains 16 residues. Germline V gene lookup returns CDR1 LNHDA and CDR2 SQIVND (reference sequence). The V gene end was trimmed by 8 bases and the J gene end by 3 bases; junction bases not matched to a gene: 13. The CDR3 DNA reads as TGTGCCAGTGGTACGACGAAACGCGGGGGGACAGATACGCAGTATTTT. Protein sequence: CASGTTKRGGTDTQYF.

In this sample, this clonotype turned up a few times. The chain employs TRBV28 and TRBJ2-5; 8 nucleotides line up with TRBD1. J gave up 0 bases and V 5 bases, and 5 bases lay outside the gene matches. Germline CDR1 is MDHEN and CDR2 is SYDVKM. The CDR3 runs to 15 residues. The CDR3 DNA reads as TGTGCCAGCAGTGACAGGGGTTGGTACCAAGAGACCCAGTACTTC. Protein sequence: CASSDRGWYQETQYF.

This clonotype appeared once. This rearrangement joins TRBV10-3 to TRBJ1-2, with TRBD1 identical over 7 bases. Trimming cost V 7 bases and J 6 bases; bases outside gene matches: 11. This CDR3 is 14 amino acids long. Germline CDR1 and CDR2: ENHRY and SYGVKD. CDR3 sequence: CAINRDQGGHGYTF. The DNA for the CDR3 is TGTGCCATCAATAGAGACCAGGGGGGCCATGGCTACACCTTC.

This clonotype was detected ten times or more. The CDR3: CASSQDRAGNTIYF. The CDR3 region has the DNA TGCGCCAGCAGCCAAGACAGGGCAGGAAACACCATATATTTT. V usage is TRBV5-1 and J usage is TRBJ1-3; TRBD1 matches 7 bases. V lost 4 bases to trimming and J lost 4 bases; unmatched junction nucleotides: 5. The CDR3 sequence is 14 residues long. The V gene's germline CDR1 is SGHRS and CDR2 YFSETQ. The variable domain in full, with the rest retrieved from reference TRBV5-1 and TRBJ1-3, is KAGVTQTPRYLIKTRGQQVTLSCSPISGHRSVSWYQQTPGQGLQFLFEYFSETQRNKGNFPGRFSGRQFSNSRSEMNVSTLELGDSALYLCASSQDRAGNTIYFGEGSWLTVV.

Here the CDR3 reads CSVEGSPGNTEAFF. CDR3 DNA: TGCAGCGTTGAGGGGTCACCTGGAAACACTGAAGCTTTCTTT. V usage is TRBV29-1 and J usage is TRBJ1-1; D ambiguous. With 3 bases removed from V and 2 bases from J, the gap between germline ends came to 13 bases. This CDR3 spans 14 amino acids. Looked up from germline, CDR1 is SQVTM and CDR2 is ANQGSEA.